The rows below give T cell receptor beta chains drawn from one sample of a study of control samples from healthy donors and cancer patients. Assay: immunoSEQ multiplex PCR; the TCRdb copy retains only in-frame clones and omits some. The data contain 200,000 or so clones, about 90% of them singletons. Material for sequencing was blood. The receptors shown here come from a man in his thirties or forties in good health. Both conserved end residues are part of each CDR3. D genes are given only for firm matches. Only part of the rows carry a size: once, few, many, or a class if the clone is expanded.

j_gene | d_gene | v_gene | abundance | CDR3nt | CDR3aa
TRBJ2-2 | TRBD1 | TRBV3-1/TRBV3-2 | . | TGTGCCAGCAGACGTGACAGGGGGCTTTACACCGGGGAGCTGTTTTTT | CASRRDRGLYTGELFF
TRBJ1-6 | TRBD1 | TRBV19 | . | TGTGCCAGTAGTATCGGGACAGGGGGGAATTCACCCCTCCACTTT | CASSIGTGGNSPLHF
TRBJ2-3 | . | TRBV3-1/TRBV3-2 | . | TGTGCCAGCAGCATCGGACGTCTGCGGACAGATACGCAGTATTTT | CASSIGRLRTDTQYF
TRBJ2-1 | TRBD2 | TRBV5-4 | . | TGTGCCAGCAGCTTGGGAGGGGCGGGGGGTGTAGGCTACAATGAGCAGTTCTTC | CASSLGGAGGVGYNEQFF
TRBJ1-1 | . | TRBV2 | . | TGTGCCAGCAGTGAAGTTGCCTTGAACACTGAAGCTTTCTTT | CASSEVALNTEAFF
TRBJ2-2 | . | TRBV27 | . | TGTGCCAGCAGTCCTGGCCTCAACACCGGGGAGCTGTTTTTT | CASSPGLNTGELFF
TRBJ1-6 | . | TRBV6-5 | . | TGTGCCAGCAGCCCCAGGGCCTGGAATTCACCCCTCCACTTT | CASSPRAWNSPLHF
TRBJ1-1 | . | TRBV5-1 | . | TGCGCCAGCAGCTTGGAAGGGACGAACACTGAAGCTTTCTTT | CASSLEGTNTEAFF
TRBJ2-4 | TRBD2 | TRBV6-5 | . | TGTGCCAGCAGTTCGTGGACTAGCAGGGAAAACATTCAGTACTTC | CASSSWTSRENIQYF
TRBJ2-5 | . | TRBV19 | . | TGTGCCAGTAGTATTGGGTTAGGCCTACCGTCGGGGGCCCAGTACTTC | CASSIGLGLPSGAQYF
TRBJ2-6 | TRBD1 | TRBV9 | . | TGTGCCAGCAGCGGGACAGGGGTGATAGGGGCCAACGTCCTGACTTTC | CASSGTGVIGANVLTF
TRBJ2-2 | TRBD1 | TRBV15 | . | TGTGCCACCAGCAGACCAACAGGGGTCACGAACACCGGGGAGCTGTTTTTT | CATSRPTGVTNTGELFF
TRBJ1-3 | . | TRBV19 | . | TGTGCCAGTAGTAAAACAGAAAGCTCTGGAAACACCATATATTTT | CASSKTESSGNTIYF
TRBJ2-3 | TRBD2 | TRBV24-1 | . | TGTGCCACCAGTGCCGGGAGGGAGACAGATACGCAGTATTTT | CATSAGRETDTQYF
TRBJ1-2 | . | TRBV27 | . | TGTGCCAGCAGTACCCAGCGGGGGCTCTATGGCTACACCTTC | CASSTQRGLYGYTF
TRBJ1-1 | . | TRBV7-9 | once | TGTGCCAGCAGCTTTGAGGGCGCGCGAGGGAACACTGAAGCTTTCTTT | CASSFEGARGNTEAFF
TRBJ1-5 | . | TRBV19 | . | TGTGCCAGTAGTATGGGATTGAGGCAGCCCCAGCATTTT | CASSMGLRQPQHF
TRBJ1-1 | . | TRBV29-1 | . | TGCAGCGTAGACAGATACACTGAAGCTTTCTTT | CSVDRYTEAFF
TRBJ2-3 | TRBD1 | TRBV3-1/TRBV3-2 | . | TGTGCCAGCAGCCAAGGCGGGCAGGGGGCGCATGGCACAGATACGCAGTATTTT | CASSQGGQGAHGTDTQYF
TRBJ2-5 | TRBD1 | TRBV9 | . | TGTGCCAGCAGCTTGCCGGGACAGGGATCGGGGGAGACCCAGTACTTC | CASSLPGQGSGETQYF
TRBJ2-2 | TRBD2 | TRBV7-9 | once | TGTGCCACCAAGCTAGCGGGGGAAGTGACCGGGGAGCTGTTTTTT | CATKLAGEVTGELFF
TRBJ2-1 | . | TRBV6-5 | . | TGTGCCACCCGGGTTGGGACACATTACAATGAGCAGTTCTTC | CATRVGTHYNEQFF
TRBJ1-5 | . | TRBV2 | . | TGTGCCAGCAACCCACAAGAGGGTATCCAGCCCCAGCATTTT | CASNPQEGIQPQHF
TRBJ1-1 | TRBD1 | TRBV2 | . | TGTGCCAGCAGTGAACCTCCCGGGACAGCCATGAACACTGAAGCTTTCTTT | CASSEPPGTAMNTEAFF
TRBJ2-5 | . | TRBV4-1 | . | TGCGCCAGCAGCCAAGATGGAGGGTTCAGCAGGGAGACCCAGTACTTC | CASSQDGGFSRETQYF
TRBJ1-2 | . | TRBV6-5 | . | TGTGCCAGCAGTTACTCCTCGGGGAGGGAGGGAGGCTACACCTTC | CASSYSSGREGGYTF
TRBJ2-2 | . | TRBV9 | . | TGTGCCAGCAGCGTTACAGGGATAAACACCGGGGAGCTGTTTTTT | CASSVTGINTGELFF
TRBJ1-5 | TRBD1 | TRBV28 | . | TGTGCCAGCAGGGGACAGACTCGACTATTGAATCAGCCCCAGCATTTT | CASRGQTRLLNQPQHF
TRBJ1-5 | . | TRBV19 | . | TGTGCCAGTAGTATAGAACGGCGTCGGGCTCAGCCCCAGCATTTT | CASSIERRRAQPQHF
TRBJ1-1 | TRBD1 | TRBV6-5 | . | TGTGCCAGCAGTCTACGGACAGGGGGGAACACTGAAGCTTTCTTT | CASSLRTGGNTEAFF
TRBJ1-6 | . | TRBV5-6 | . | TGTGCCAGCAGCTTTACATGGAATTCACCCCTCCACTTT | CASSFTWNSPLHF
TRBJ2-5 | TRBD2 | TRBV18 | . | TGTGCCAGCTCTCCGCACGGGGGGGAGACCCAGTACTTC | CASSPHGGETQYF
TRBJ1-2 | . | TRBV6-5 | . | TGTGCCAGCGGAAAGGGGGGTGACGGCTACACCTTC | CASGKGGDGYTF
TRBJ2-1 | . | TRBV10-3 | . | TGTGCCATGGGCCACGGGACTGCCGACGAGCAGTTCTTC | CAMGHGTADEQFF
TRBJ2-3 | . | TRBV2 | . | TGTGCCAGCAGGGCCCCTGAATACACAGATACGCAGTATTTT | CASRAPEYTDTQYF
TRBJ2-2 | TRBD1 | TRBV4-2 | . | TGTGCCAGCAGCAAGGACAGGACCGGGGAGCTGTTTTTT | CASSKDRTGELFF
TRBJ1-2 | TRBD1 | TRBV14 | . | TGTGCCAGCAGCCCCAGGTGGGCAGGGGGCTATGGCTACACCTTC | CASSPRWAGGYGYTF
TRBJ1-3 | TRBD1 | TRBV7-3 | . | TGTGCCAGCAGCTTAGACAGGGGCTCTGGAAACACCATATATTTT | CASSLDRGSGNTIYF
TRBJ2-7 | TRBD1 | TRBV7-6 | . | TGTGCCAGCAGCTTAAGACAGGGAGAAAGGAGCGAGCAGTACTTC | CASSLRQGERSEQYF
TRBJ2-6 | . | TRBV2 | . | TGTGCCAGCAGTGAAACCTCTGGGGCCAACGTCCTGACTTTC | CASSETSGANVLTF
TRBJ1-2 | TRBD1 | TRBV3-1/TRBV3-2 | . | TGTGCCAGCAGCCAACAAGGGACAGCAATTGGCTACACCTTC | CASSQQGTAIGYTF
TRBJ2-7 | . | TRBV6-1 | . | TGTGCCAGCAGTGAAGGGGAGAGGGCAGGAAGGTACGAGCAGTACTTC | CASSEGERAGRYEQYF
TRBJ2-1 | . | TRBV7-6 | . | TGTGCCAGCAGCGCGCAGGAATACGGTGAGCAGTTCTTC | CASSAQEYGEQFF
TRBJ1-1 | . | TRBV20-1 | . | TGCAGTGCTAGTAATGCTGGCGAAGCTTTCTTT | CSASNAGEAFF
TRBJ1-1 | . | TRBV10-1 | . | TGCGCCAGCAGTGATGGCGGGGCGAACACTGAAGCTTTCTTT | CASSDGGANTEAFF
TRBJ1-2 | . | TRBV5-1 | once | TGCGCCAGCAGCGCCCCTTCGGGACGAGGGCTACAGGGCTACACCTTC | CASSAPSGRGLQGYTF
TRBJ1-1 | . | TRBV6-6 | . | TGTGCCAGCATAAGTGACAGGCACACTGAAGCTTTCTTT | CASISDRHTEAFF
TRBJ2-3 | . | TRBV6-5 | . | TGTGCCAGCAGTTACTCAACTGCAGGGGATACGCAGTATTTT | CASSYSTAGDTQYF
TRBJ1-6 | . | TRBV18 | . | TGTGCCAGCTCAAGTAGTTCACCCCTCCACTTT | CASSSSSPLHF
TRBJ2-7 | . | TRBV6-1 | . | TGTGCCAGCAGTGAAGTCGGCAGGAGCCAAGGTAGCGAGCAGTACTTC | CASSEVGRSQGSEQYF
TRBJ2-3 | . | TRBV7-9 | . | TGTGCCAGCAGCTTTTCAACAGATACGCAGTATTTT | CASSFSTDTQYF
TRBJ2-1 | . | TRBV6-5 | once | TGTGCCAGCAGATTGACGGGACTCCAATACAATGAGCAGTTCTTC | CASRLTGLQYNEQFF
TRBJ1-2 | TRBD1 | TRBV2 | . | TGTGCCAGCTGGGAGGACAGGCCCGACCGCAGTTTGGGTGGCTACACCTTC | CASWEDRPDRSLGGYTF
TRBJ1-5 | . | TRBV6-2/TRBV6-3 | . | TGTGCCAGCAGTTCCGGGACGGTTAGCAATCAGCCCCAGCATTTT | CASSSGTVSNQPQHF
TRBJ1-3 | . | TRBV2 | . | TGTGCCAGCAGCGTAAAATATTCTGGAAACACCATATATTTT | CASSVKYSGNTIYF